This T cell receptor beta chain was sequenced during a study of T cells in Graves' hyperthyroidism and ophthalmopathy. This clonotype was counted ten times or more. Its antigen remains unidentified. Researchers defined stable Graves' hyperthyroidism as no ophthalmopathy progression within 18 months. Exclusion followed for patients with uncontrolled infection, other autoimmune disease, pregnancy or lactation. Trimming removed 5 bases at V and 12 bases at J, with 20 bases between. The CDR3 length is 13 residues. Germline V CDR1 and CDR2: GTSNPN, SVGIG (reference sequence). General study findings and limits: Most thyroid clonotypes that were expanded above 0.001 also turned up in blood.

From RNA transcripts, TCR beta CDR3 regions were amplified. During a first-round RT-PCR of the TCR CDR3, the HTBI primer set was used. TCRdb used MiXCR to reprocess the multiplex PCR reads, holding one entry per CDR3 protein. Seen here are roughly 740,000 distinct CDR3 sequences, 16% observed once, and the top ten hold under 9.5%. What was sequenced was blood. This chain joins TRBV30 and TRBJ2-1, with no clear D. This TCR was recovered from a man aged 18 to 30 with Graves' hyperthyroidism. DNA of the CDR3: TGTGCCTGGGTCGCCCCGGCATCTAGGACGCAGTTCTTC. Translating it yields CAWVAPASRTQFF.